Listed below are T cell receptor beta chains from one sample, sequenced in a study of blood T cell repertoires in COVID-19. Assay used: immunoSEQ multiplex PCR; TCRdb lists only in-frame clones, some missing. The data hold roughly 250,000 clones, with more than 60% observed a single time. The sample comprised peripheral blood. The receptors shown here come from a woman aged 40 to 50 with active or convalescent COVID-19. CDR3s include the opening cysteine and the closing phenylalanine or tryptophan. Fields, in order: V gene, J gene, CDR3 protein.

v_call: TRBV19
j_call: TRBJ1-2
cdr3_aa: CASSADRDSGYTF

v_call: TRBV6-5
j_call: TRBJ2-1
cdr3_aa: CASSFPGQAINEQFF

v_call: TRBV5-1
j_call: TRBJ2-1
cdr3_aa: CASSFPLAGESYNEQFF

v_call: TRBV11-3
j_call: TRBJ2-1
cdr3_aa: CASSLRRDSSYNEQFF

v_call: TRBV9
j_call: TRBJ2-3
cdr3_aa: CASSVGQGQGDTQYF

v_call: TRBV9
j_call: TRBJ2-1
cdr3_aa: CASSVATSGGLNEQFF

v_call: TRBV9
j_call: TRBJ1-5
cdr3_aa: CASSGRTGQPQHF

v_call: TRBV3-1/TRBV3-2
j_call: TRBJ1-3
cdr3_aa: CASSPGGTLAGNTIYF

v_call: TRBV12-3/TRBV12-4
j_call: TRBJ2-1
cdr3_aa: CASTDRGGNEQFF

v_call: TRBV5-1
j_call: TRBJ2-3
cdr3_aa: CASSFAGDRTDTQYF

v_call: TRBV16
j_call: TRBJ1-2
cdr3_aa: CASSQWAGRGYTF

v_call: TRBV9
j_call: TRBJ1-3
cdr3_aa: CASSLTTGGYGNTIYF

v_call: TRBV5-6
j_call: TRBJ1-2
cdr3_aa: CASSLSGQSYGYTF

v_call: TRBV7-9
j_call: TRBJ1-1
cdr3_aa: CASNIGGGEAFF

v_call: TRBV19
j_call: TRBJ1-1
cdr3_aa: CASSMLPVMNTEAFF

v_call: TRBV5-6
j_call: TRBJ2-7
cdr3_aa: CASSLVTGDEQYF

v_call: TRBV29-1
j_call: TRBJ2-5
cdr3_aa: CSQQTGGKETQYF

v_call: TRBV6-1
j_call: TRBJ1-5
cdr3_aa: CASSEAAGEGPQHF

v_call: TRBV30
j_call: TRBJ1-1
cdr3_aa: CAWRAQGAVTEAFF

v_call: TRBV7-9
j_call: TRBJ1-3
cdr3_aa: CASSPVGASGNTIYF

v_call: TRBV30
j_call: TRBJ1-1
cdr3_aa: CAWSKHIGGTEAFF

v_call: TRBV5-6
j_call: TRBJ1-1
cdr3_aa: CASSLETAAAHTEAFF

v_call: TRBV6-6
j_call: TRBJ1-2
cdr3_aa: CASTRASGGLDGYTF

v_call: TRBV5-1
j_call: TRBJ1-1
cdr3_aa: CASSLAGSSEAFF

v_call: TRBV3-1/TRBV3-2
j_call: TRBJ2-3
cdr3_aa: CATRRGGTDTQYF

v_call: TRBV19
j_call: TRBJ1-5
cdr3_aa: CASSIRQDNQPQHF

v_call: TRBV28
j_call: TRBJ1-2
cdr3_aa: CASSYTGGVDGYTF

v_call: TRBV18
j_call: TRBJ2-1
cdr3_aa: CASSLDNEQFF

v_call: TRBV12-5
j_call: TRBJ1-1
cdr3_aa: CASGLPGAEAFF

v_call: TRBV7-2
j_call: TRBJ2-1
cdr3_aa: CASSLRRGGYYEQFF

v_call: TRBV3-1/TRBV3-2
j_call: TRBJ2-7
cdr3_aa: CASSQDIEQYF

v_call: TRBV3-1/TRBV3-2
j_call: TRBJ1-2
cdr3_aa: CASSQDSGGSYGYTF

v_call: TRBV9
j_call: TRBJ2-1
cdr3_aa: CASSVVGRGGYNEQFF

v_call: TRBV30
j_call: TRBJ1-6
cdr3_aa: CAWGQGNNSPLHF

v_call: TRBV7-9
j_call: TRBJ1-5
cdr3_aa: CASSYGRGNQPQHF

v_call: TRBV7-2
j_call: TRBJ1-3
cdr3_aa: CASTGTISGNTIYF

v_call: TRBV10-3
j_call: TRBJ2-5
cdr3_aa: CAIRLAGGETQYF

v_call: TRBV7-3
j_call: TRBJ2-2
cdr3_aa: CASSPGTGGAGELFF

v_call: TRBV6-1
j_call: TRBJ1-6
cdr3_aa: CASSDGTDYNSPLHF

v_call: TRBV3-1/TRBV3-2
j_call: TRBJ1-2
cdr3_aa: CASSQERAGSYGYTF

v_call: TRBV18
j_call: TRBJ2-2
cdr3_aa: CASSPNSGGAGELFF